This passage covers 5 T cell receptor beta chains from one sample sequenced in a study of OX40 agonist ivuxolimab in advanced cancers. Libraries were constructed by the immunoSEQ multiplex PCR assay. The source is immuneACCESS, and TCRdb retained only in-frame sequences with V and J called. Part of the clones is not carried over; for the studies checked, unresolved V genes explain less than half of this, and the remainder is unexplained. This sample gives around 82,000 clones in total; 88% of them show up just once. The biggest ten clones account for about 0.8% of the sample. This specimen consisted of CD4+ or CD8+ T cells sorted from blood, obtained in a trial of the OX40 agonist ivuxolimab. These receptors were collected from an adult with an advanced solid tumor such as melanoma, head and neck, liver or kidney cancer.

This CDR3 is CSVDRDRGPDHWETQYF. CDR3 nucleotides: TGCAGCGTGGATAGGGACAGGGGGCCGGACCATTGGGAGACCCAGTACTTC. The gene calls are TRBV29-1 and TRBJ2-5, with 12 bases fitting TRBD1. CDR3 length equals 17 residues. Germline V gene data show CDR1 as SQVTM and CDR2 as ANQGSEA. V lost 6 bases to trimming and J lost 5 bases; unmatched junction nucleotides: 16.

CDR3 region: CASSLRTGTDTQYF. CDR3 bases: TGTGCCAGCAGCTTGCGGACAGGCACAGATACGCAGTATTTT. This chain connects TRBV11-3 to TRBJ2-3; D might be TRBD1 (6 bases). With 3 bases removed from V and 1 base from J, the gap between germline ends came to 8 bases. The length of the CDR3 is 14 residues. CDR1 is SGHNT, CDR2 YENEEA, per germline.

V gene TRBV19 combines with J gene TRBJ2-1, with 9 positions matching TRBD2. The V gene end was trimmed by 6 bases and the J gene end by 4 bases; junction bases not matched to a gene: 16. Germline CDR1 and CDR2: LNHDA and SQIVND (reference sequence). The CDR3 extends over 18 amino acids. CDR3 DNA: TGTGCCAGTAGCCCCCGCCTGAACGGAGCGGGAGGTTACAATGAGCAGTTCTTC. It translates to CASSPRLNGAGGYNEQFF.

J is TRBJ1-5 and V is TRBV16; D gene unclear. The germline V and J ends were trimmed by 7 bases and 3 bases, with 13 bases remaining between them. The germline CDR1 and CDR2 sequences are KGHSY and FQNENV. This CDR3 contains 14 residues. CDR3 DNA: TGTGCCAGCACTTATCGAGCTAACAATCAGCCCCAGCATTTT. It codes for CASTYRANNQPQHF.

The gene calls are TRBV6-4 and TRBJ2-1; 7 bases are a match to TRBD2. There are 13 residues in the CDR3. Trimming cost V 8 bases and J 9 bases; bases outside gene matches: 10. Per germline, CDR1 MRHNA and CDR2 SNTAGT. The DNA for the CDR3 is TGTGCCAGCGGGAGGGAAATAGGAGGTGAGCAGTTCTTC. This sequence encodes CASGREIGGEQFF.